This TCR beta chain was identified in a study of PD-L1 blockade in urothelial cancer. Findings of the study overall: Pretreatment TCR clonality in blood under the median foretold superior survival. Patients with durable benefit had greater blood expansion of tumor-associated TCR clones 3 weeks into treatment.

Urothelial carcinoma, locally advanced or metastatic, affected the patients. Germline V gives CDR1 MNHNY, CDR2 SVGAGI (reference sequence). The CDR3 has 16 residues. Trimming at V came to 6 bases and at J to 6 bases, leaving 12 bases not matched to a gene. Synthetic TCR analog templates were added to each PCR reaction. The repertoire was sequenced with immunoSEQ multiplex PCR; TCRdb's copy has only in-frame clones and lacks some. The repertoire holds over 50,000 clones, with about 86% as singletons. As to this clone: Its target is unknown.

The sequences come from PBMCs, collected around atezolizumab (anti-PD-L1) treatment. The chain couples TRBV6-6 to TRBJ2-1; 9 bases line up with TRBD1. This TCR derives from a man aged 45-65 years with urothelial cancer. In nucleotides, the CDR3 is TGTGCCAGCAGCCCCGGGACAGGGTACTATCGCAATGAGCAGTTCTTC. It codes for CASSPGTGYYRNEQFF.